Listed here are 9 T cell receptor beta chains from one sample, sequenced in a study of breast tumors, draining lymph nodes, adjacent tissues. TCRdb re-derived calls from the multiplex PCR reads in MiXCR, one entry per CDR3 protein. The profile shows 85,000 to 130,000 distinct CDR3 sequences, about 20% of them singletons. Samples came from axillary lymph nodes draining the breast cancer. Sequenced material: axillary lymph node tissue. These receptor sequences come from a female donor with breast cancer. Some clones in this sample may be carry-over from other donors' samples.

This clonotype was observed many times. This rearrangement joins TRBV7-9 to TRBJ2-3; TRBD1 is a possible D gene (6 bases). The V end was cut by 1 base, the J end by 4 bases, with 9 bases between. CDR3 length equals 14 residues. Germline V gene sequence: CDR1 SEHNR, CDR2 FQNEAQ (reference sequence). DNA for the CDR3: TGTGCCAGCAGCTTAGGTGGGGGCGCAGATACGCAGTATTTT. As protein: CASSLGGGADTQYF.

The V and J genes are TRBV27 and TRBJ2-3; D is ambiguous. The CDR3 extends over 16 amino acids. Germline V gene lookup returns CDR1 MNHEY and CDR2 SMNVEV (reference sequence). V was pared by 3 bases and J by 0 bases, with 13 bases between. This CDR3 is CASSFSFGASTDTQYF. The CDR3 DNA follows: TGTGCCAGCAGTTTTAGTTTTGGAGCTAGCACAGATACGCAGTATTTT.

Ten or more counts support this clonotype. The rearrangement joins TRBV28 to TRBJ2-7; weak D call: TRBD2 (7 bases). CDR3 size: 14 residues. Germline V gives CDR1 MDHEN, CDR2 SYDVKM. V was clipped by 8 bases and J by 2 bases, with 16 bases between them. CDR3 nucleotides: TGTGCCAGCGCGGGGGCAGGACTGCCCTACGAGCAGTACTTC. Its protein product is CASAGAGLPYEQYF. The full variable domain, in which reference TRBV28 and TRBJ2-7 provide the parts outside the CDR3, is DVKVTQSSRYLVKRTGEKVFLECVQDMDHENMFWYRQDPGLGLRLIYFSYDVKMKEKGDIPEGYSVSREKKERFSLILESASTNQTSMYLCASAGAGLPYEQYFGPGTRLTVT.

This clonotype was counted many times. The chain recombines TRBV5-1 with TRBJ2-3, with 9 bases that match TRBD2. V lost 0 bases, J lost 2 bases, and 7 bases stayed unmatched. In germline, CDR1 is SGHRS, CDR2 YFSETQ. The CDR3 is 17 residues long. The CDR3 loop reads CASSLVSSGDHTDTQYF. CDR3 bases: TGCGCCAGCAGCTTGGTGTCTAGCGGGGATCACACAGATACGCAGTATTTT.

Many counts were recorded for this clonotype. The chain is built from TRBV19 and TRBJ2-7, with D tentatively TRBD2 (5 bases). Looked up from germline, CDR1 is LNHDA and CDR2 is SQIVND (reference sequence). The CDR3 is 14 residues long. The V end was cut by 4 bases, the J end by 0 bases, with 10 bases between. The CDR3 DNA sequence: TGTGCCAGTAGTAACCGGGAAAGCTCCTACGAGCAGTACTTC. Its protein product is CASSNRESSYEQYF.

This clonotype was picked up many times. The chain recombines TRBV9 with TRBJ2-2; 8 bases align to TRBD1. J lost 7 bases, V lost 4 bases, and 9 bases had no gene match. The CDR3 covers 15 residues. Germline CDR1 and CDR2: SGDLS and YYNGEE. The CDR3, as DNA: TGTGCCAGCAGCCCAATAACAGGGGGTCACGGGGAGCTGTTTTTT. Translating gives CASSPITGGHGELFF.

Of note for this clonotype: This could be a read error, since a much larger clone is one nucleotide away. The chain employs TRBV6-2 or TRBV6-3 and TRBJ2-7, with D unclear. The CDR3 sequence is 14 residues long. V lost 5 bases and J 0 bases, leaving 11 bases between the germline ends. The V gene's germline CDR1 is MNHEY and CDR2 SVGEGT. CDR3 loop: CASSLREYSYEQYF. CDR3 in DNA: TGTGCCAGCAGTCTTAGGGAATACTCCTACGAGCAGTACTTC.

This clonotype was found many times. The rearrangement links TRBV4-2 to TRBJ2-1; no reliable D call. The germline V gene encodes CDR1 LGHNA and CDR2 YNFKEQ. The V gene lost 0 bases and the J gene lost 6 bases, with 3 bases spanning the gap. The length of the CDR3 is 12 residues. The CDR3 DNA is TGTGCCAGCAGCCAAGAGAGCAATGAGCAGTTCTTC. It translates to CASSQESNEQFF.

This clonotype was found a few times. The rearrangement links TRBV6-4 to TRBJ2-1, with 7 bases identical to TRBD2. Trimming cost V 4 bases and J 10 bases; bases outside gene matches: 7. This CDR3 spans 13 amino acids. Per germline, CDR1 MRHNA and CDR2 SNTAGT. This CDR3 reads CASSGGGGDEQFF. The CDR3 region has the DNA TGTGCCAGCAGTGGGGGGGGGGGAGACGAGCAGTTCTTC.